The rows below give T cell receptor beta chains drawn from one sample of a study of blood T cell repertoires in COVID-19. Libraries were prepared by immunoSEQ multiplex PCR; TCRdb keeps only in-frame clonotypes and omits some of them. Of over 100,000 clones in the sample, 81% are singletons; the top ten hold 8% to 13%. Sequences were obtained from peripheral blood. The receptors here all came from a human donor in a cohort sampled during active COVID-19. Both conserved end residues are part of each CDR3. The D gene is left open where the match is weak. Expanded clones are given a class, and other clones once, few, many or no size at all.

CDR3nt: TGTGCCAGCAGGGAGGGGCTCGAGCAGTACTTC
CDR3aa: CASREGLEQYF
d_gene: NA
abundance: few
v_gene: TRBV7-9
j_gene: TRBJ2-7

CDR3nt: TGTGCCAGCAGTCTGATGTACAGTTCTAGCAATCAGCCCCAGCATTTT
CDR3aa: CASSLMYSSSNQPQHF
d_gene: NA
abundance: NA
v_gene: TRBV7-2
j_gene: TRBJ1-5

CDR3nt: TGTGCCAGCAGGGATCAGGGGGCCGCGAACACCGGGGAGCTGTTTTTT
CDR3aa: CASRDQGAANTGELFF
d_gene: TRBD1
abundance: NA
v_gene: TRBV9
j_gene: TRBJ2-2

CDR3nt: TGTGCCATCGAGACAGAAACATACGAGCAGTACTTC
CDR3aa: CAIETETYEQYF
d_gene: NA
abundance: NA
v_gene: TRBV7-9
j_gene: TRBJ2-7

CDR3nt: TGTGCCAGCAGCTTTTACATGAACACTGAAGCTTTCTTT
CDR3aa: CASSFYMNTEAFF
d_gene: NA
abundance: NA
v_gene: TRBV7-8
j_gene: TRBJ1-1

CDR3nt: TGTGCCAGTAGTATAGGAGGAGGCCAGGGGCCCTACGAGCAGTACTTC
CDR3aa: CASSIGGGQGPYEQYF
d_gene: NA
abundance: NA
v_gene: TRBV19
j_gene: TRBJ2-7

CDR3nt: TGTGCCACCAGTGACGACAGAGATCTGCCCCAGCATTTT
CDR3aa: CATSDDRDLPQHF
d_gene: NA
abundance: NA
v_gene: TRBV24-1
j_gene: TRBJ1-5

CDR3nt: TGTGCCAGTAGTGATTTCCTGAGCTCCTACAATGAGCAGTTCTTC
CDR3aa: CASSDFLSSYNEQFF
d_gene: NA
abundance: NA
v_gene: TRBV19
j_gene: TRBJ2-1

CDR3nt: TGTGCCAGCAGCGTAGTTGCGGTTAGCACAGATACGCAGTATTTT
CDR3aa: CASSVVAVSTDTQYF
d_gene: NA
abundance: NA
v_gene: TRBV9
j_gene: TRBJ2-3

CDR3nt: TGTGCCAGCAGCCCCCTGCGGGGATCCTACGAGCAGTACTTC
CDR3aa: CASSPLRGSYEQYF
d_gene: NA
abundance: once
v_gene: TRBV3-1/TRBV3-2
j_gene: TRBJ2-7

CDR3nt: TGCGCCAGCAGCTTGCCGGGTACCACTGAAGCTTTCTTT
CDR3aa: CASSLPGTTEAFF
d_gene: NA
abundance: once
v_gene: TRBV5-1
j_gene: TRBJ1-1

CDR3nt: TGTGCCAGTAGTGCAGGGTACAATGAGCAGTTCTTC
CDR3aa: CASSAGYNEQFF
d_gene: NA
abundance: NA
v_gene: TRBV5-4
j_gene: TRBJ2-1

CDR3nt: TGTGCCAGCAGCATCGGACAGGGCTCTAATGAAAAACTGTTTTTT
CDR3aa: CASSIGQGSNEKLFF
d_gene: TRBD1
abundance: NA
v_gene: TRBV5-4
j_gene: TRBJ1-4

CDR3nt: TGTGCCAGCAGCGTAACGATGCTAGCGGGGGCCCCCTACGAGCAGTACTTC
CDR3aa: CASSVTMLAGAPYEQYF
d_gene: TRBD2
abundance: many
v_gene: TRBV9
j_gene: TRBJ2-7

CDR3nt: TGTGCCAGCAGCTTATATCTGGGGGGGAACACCGGGGAGCTGTTTTTT
CDR3aa: CASSLYLGGNTGELFF
d_gene: NA
abundance: NA
v_gene: TRBV7-8
j_gene: TRBJ2-2

CDR3nt: TGTGCCAGCAGTCCCTCGAACACCGGGGAGCTGTTTTTT
CDR3aa: CASSPSNTGELFF
d_gene: NA
abundance: NA
v_gene: TRBV6-4
j_gene: TRBJ2-2

CDR3nt: TGTGCCAGCAGCTTGGCTGGGCAGGGGGACTATGGCTACACCTTC
CDR3aa: CASSLAGQGDYGYTF
d_gene: TRBD1
abundance: NA
v_gene: TRBV5-6
j_gene: TRBJ1-2

CDR3nt: TGTGCCAGCTCAGACAGGGGGGATTCGGATGGCTACACCTTC
CDR3aa: CASSDRGDSDGYTF
d_gene: TRBD1
abundance: NA
v_gene: TRBV18
j_gene: TRBJ1-2

CDR3nt: TGCGCCAGCAGCCAAGAAGAGGGTTATAGCAATCAGCCCCAGCATTTT
CDR3aa: CASSQEEGYSNQPQHF
d_gene: NA
abundance: NA
v_gene: TRBV4-1
j_gene: TRBJ1-5

CDR3nt: TGTGCCAGCAGGGTCAGGGGAGTGAGGGAGCAGTTCTTC
CDR3aa: CASRVRGVREQFF
d_gene: NA
abundance: NA
v_gene: TRBV21-1
j_gene: TRBJ2-1

CDR3nt: TGTGCCATCAGTGAGTCGGTGGGGCACACCGGGGAGCTGTTTTTT
CDR3aa: CAISESVGHTGELFF
d_gene: NA
abundance: NA
v_gene: TRBV10-3
j_gene: TRBJ2-2

CDR3nt: TGTGCCAGCAGTTTCTCGGGACAGGGTACCTACGAGCAGTACTTC
CDR3aa: CASSFSGQGTYEQYF
d_gene: TRBD1
abundance: NA
v_gene: TRBV27
j_gene: TRBJ2-7

CDR3nt: TGTGCCAGCAGCCAAGATTCAGGGGGACCCTCCATTTACGAGCAGTACTTC
CDR3aa: CASSQDSGGPSIYEQYF
d_gene: TRBD1
abundance: NA
v_gene: TRBV14
j_gene: TRBJ2-7